The rows below give T cell receptor beta chains drawn from one sample of a study of shared clonotypes between healthy human individuals. Libraries were prepared by immunoSEQ multiplex PCR; TCRdb keeps only in-frame clonotypes and omits some of them. Of about 490,000 clones in the sample, roughly 80% were seen once. The sample was PBMCs. These receptors all stem from a woman aged 40 to 50 in good health. Some clones in this sample may be carry-over from other donors' samples. Both conserved end residues are part of each CDR3. D genes are given only for firm matches. Clone size is not always given. Where it is, it says once, few, many or a class for expanded clones.

J gene: TRBJ2-3
clone size: NA
D gene: NA
V gene: TRBV19
CDR3 DNA: TGTGCCAGTAGTACACGCACAGATACGCAGTATTTT
CDR3 protein: CASSTRTDTQYF

J gene: TRBJ2-7
clone size: NA
D gene: NA
V gene: TRBV27
CDR3 DNA: TGTGCCAGCAGCCGGGGGTTGAGCTCCTACGAGCAGTACTTC
CDR3 protein: CASSRGLSSYEQYF

J gene: TRBJ1-5
clone size: NA
D gene: NA
V gene: TRBV30
CDR3 DNA: TGTGCCTGGAACCCCACCCTCAATCAGCCCCAGCATTTT
CDR3 protein: CAWNPTLNQPQHF

J gene: TRBJ2-7
clone size: NA
D gene: TRBD1
V gene: TRBV29-1
CDR3 DNA: TGCAGCGTCCCCGGACAGGGTGGGGTGGGGGAGCAGTACTTC
CDR3 protein: CSVPGQGGVGEQYF

J gene: TRBJ1-2
clone size: NA
D gene: NA
V gene: TRBV18
CDR3 DNA: TGTGCCAGCTCAGGGGGGCTCTCCTATGGCTACACCTTC
CDR3 protein: CASSGGLSYGYTF

J gene: TRBJ2-5
clone size: NA
D gene: TRBD1
V gene: TRBV7-6
CDR3 DNA: TGTGCCAGCAGCTTTACAGGGGGCGTCGAGACCCAGTACTTC
CDR3 protein: CASSFTGGVETQYF

J gene: TRBJ1-3
clone size: NA
D gene: TRBD1
V gene: TRBV9
CDR3 DNA: TGTGCCAGCAGCGGGACAGGAATTATTGCTGGAAACACCATATATTTT
CDR3 protein: CASSGTGIIAGNTIYF

J gene: TRBJ1-1
clone size: NA
D gene: NA
V gene: TRBV5-6
CDR3 DNA: TGTGCCAGCAGCCCGGTAACGAACACTGAAGCTTTCTTT
CDR3 protein: CASSPVTNTEAFF

J gene: TRBJ2-2
clone size: NA
D gene: NA
V gene: TRBV5-1
CDR3 DNA: TGCGCCAGCAGCGTTAGTGCAGGGGCCGGGGAGCTGTTTTTT
CDR3 protein: CASSVSAGAGELFF

J gene: TRBJ1-2
clone size: NA
D gene: NA
V gene: TRBV23-1
CDR3 DNA: TGCGCCAGCAAAAGGGCAGGGGTTGGCTACACCTTC
CDR3 protein: CASKRAGVGYTF

J gene: TRBJ1-1
clone size: NA
D gene: NA
V gene: TRBV6-6
CDR3 DNA: TGTGCCAGCAGTTACTTCCCAGAGAACACTGAAGCTTTCTTT
CDR3 protein: CASSYFPENTEAFF

J gene: TRBJ2-2
clone size: NA
D gene: NA
V gene: TRBV9
CDR3 DNA: TGTGCCAGCAGCGTAATTACCGGGGAGCTGTTTTTT
CDR3 protein: CASSVITGELFF

J gene: TRBJ2-1
clone size: NA
D gene: NA
V gene: TRBV14
CDR3 DNA: TGTGCCAGCAGCGTTGGGGCAGGGATGAATGAGCAGTTCTTC
CDR3 protein: CASSVGAGMNEQFF

J gene: TRBJ2-5
clone size: NA
D gene: TRBD1
V gene: TRBV28
CDR3 DNA: TGTGCCAGCAGCCCCTCCGGGACAGAAGAGACCCAGTACTTC
CDR3 protein: CASSPSGTEETQYF

J gene: TRBJ2-7
clone size: once
D gene: NA
V gene: TRBV29-1
CDR3 DNA: TGCAGCGTTTCACCTGGACAGACCGCCTACGAGCAGTACTTC
CDR3 protein: CSVSPGQTAYEQYF

J gene: TRBJ2-1
clone size: NA
D gene: TRBD1
V gene: TRBV5-1
CDR3 DNA: TGCGCCAGCAGCTTGGTGGGACAGCAGAATGAGCAGTTCTTC
CDR3 protein: CASSLVGQQNEQFF

J gene: TRBJ1-2
clone size: NA
D gene: NA
V gene: TRBV5-4
CDR3 DNA: TGTGCCAGCAGCTTACCTACATTGGACATCTATGGCTACACCTTC
CDR3 protein: CASSLPTLDIYGYTF

J gene: TRBJ1-1
clone size: NA
D gene: TRBD1
V gene: TRBV27
CDR3 DNA: TGTGCCAGCAGTTTGTTGACAGGGTTCACTGAAGCTTTCTTT
CDR3 protein: CASSLLTGFTEAFF

J gene: TRBJ1-3
clone size: once
D gene: NA
V gene: TRBV2
CDR3 DNA: TGTGCCAGCATCGGGACCGAGGCTGGAAACACCATATATTTT
CDR3 protein: CASIGTEAGNTIYF

J gene: TRBJ1-5
clone size: NA
D gene: TRBD1
V gene: TRBV10-3
CDR3 DNA: TGTGCCATCAGTGCGGGGACAGGGTTTCAGCCCCAGCATTTT
CDR3 protein: CAISAGTGFQPQHF

J gene: TRBJ1-2
clone size: once
D gene: TRBD1
V gene: TRBV7-9
CDR3 DNA: TGTGCCAGCAGCCAAGGACAGGGCGCTGGCTACACCTTC
CDR3 protein: CASSQGQGAGYTF

J gene: TRBJ1-4
clone size: once
D gene: NA
V gene: TRBV18
CDR3 DNA: TGTGCCAGCTCACCAAAATCGAACAGGGTACTTAATGAAAAACTGTTTTTT
CDR3 protein: CASSPKSNRVLNEKLFF

J gene: TRBJ1-3
clone size: NA
D gene: TRBD1
V gene: TRBV28
CDR3 DNA: TGTGCCAGCAGTTCCAGGGGGCGCCGTAAGAGAAACACCATATATTTT
CDR3 protein: CASSSRGRRKRNTIYF

J gene: TRBJ2-1
clone size: NA
D gene: NA
V gene: TRBV2
CDR3 DNA: TGTGCCAGCAGTGAGGGCGCTAGTAGCGAGCAGTTCTTC
CDR3 protein: CASSEGASSEQFF

J gene: TRBJ1-5
clone size: NA
D gene: NA
V gene: TRBV28
CDR3 DNA: TGTGCCAGCAGTTTAGGGGGTTTAGGTCAGCCCCAGCATTTT
CDR3 protein: CASSLGGLGQPQHF

J gene: TRBJ1-3
clone size: NA
D gene: NA
V gene: TRBV27
CDR3 DNA: TGTGCCAGCAGCTTGACGGGACCGAACTCTGGAAACACCATATATTTT
CDR3 protein: CASSLTGPNSGNTIYF

J gene: TRBJ2-1
clone size: NA
D gene: TRBD2
V gene: TRBV7-9
CDR3 DNA: TGTGCCAGCAGCTTATCGGGGCTAGCGGGTAGATCCTACAATGAGCAGTTCTTC
CDR3 protein: CASSLSGLAGRSYNEQFF

J gene: TRBJ1-2
clone size: NA
D gene: TRBD1
V gene: TRBV7-2
CDR3 DNA: TGTGCCAGCCACAAGGGGGCAGGGATTAACTATGGCTACACCTTC
CDR3 protein: CASHKGAGINYGYTF

J gene: TRBJ2-7
clone size: NA
D gene: TRBD1
V gene: TRBV28
CDR3 DNA: TGTGCCAGCAGTTTTCCGGGACAGATCTTGCAGTACTTC
CDR3 protein: CASSFPGQILQYF

J gene: TRBJ2-5
clone size: once
D gene: TRBD1
V gene: TRBV6-1
CDR3 DNA: TGTGCCAGCACCCTGGACAGGGGGCGAGAAGAGACCCAGTACTTC
CDR3 protein: CASTLDRGREETQYF

J gene: TRBJ2-7
clone size: NA
D gene: TRBD1
V gene: TRBV6-6
CDR3 DNA: TGTGCCAGCAGAAATACAGGGGCGCGCTCCTACGAGCAGTACTTC
CDR3 protein: CASRNTGARSYEQYF

J gene: TRBJ2-6
clone size: once
D gene: TRBD2
V gene: TRBV9
CDR3 DNA: TGTGCCAGCAGCTTCCCGGGGACTAGCGGGAGAGCTGGGGCCAACGTCCTGACTTTC
CDR3 protein: CASSFPGTSGRAGANVLTF

J gene: TRBJ2-5
clone size: few
D gene: NA
V gene: TRBV27
CDR3 DNA: TGTGCCAGCAGTCCACCAGGGCGTGGGCAGTACTTC
CDR3 protein: CASSPPGRGQYF

J gene: TRBJ2-7
clone size: NA
D gene: TRBD2
V gene: TRBV7-7
CDR3 DNA: TGTGCTAGCAGCTTAGACCGGACTAGCGACGAGCAGTACTTC
CDR3 protein: CASSLDRTSDEQYF

J gene: TRBJ1-4
clone size: NA
D gene: NA
V gene: TRBV7-2
CDR3 DNA: TGTGCCAGCAGCCGTGACAGAGCAACTAATGAAAAACTGTTTTTT
CDR3 protein: CASSRDRATNEKLFF

J gene: TRBJ1-1
clone size: NA
D gene: NA
V gene: TRBV19
CDR3 DNA: TGTGCCACCAGCCCCCTCGAGGGACGAGAATACACTGAAGCTTTCTTT
CDR3 protein: CATSPLEGREYTEAFF

J gene: TRBJ2-5
clone size: few
D gene: NA
V gene: TRBV4-2
CDR3 DNA: TGTGCCAGCAGCCAAGATTGGACAAGACAAGAGACCCAGTACTTC
CDR3 protein: CASSQDWTRQETQYF

J gene: TRBJ1-2
clone size: NA
D gene: TRBD1
V gene: TRBV7-9
CDR3 DNA: TGTGCCAGCAGCAACGACAGGGGGCGTAATTATGGCTACACCTTC
CDR3 protein: CASSNDRGRNYGYTF

J gene: TRBJ2-1
clone size: NA
D gene: TRBD2
V gene: TRBV10-3
CDR3 DNA: TGTGCCATAGCGACTAGCGGGAGTGCGGGTGAGCAGTTCTTC
CDR3 protein: CAIATSGSAGEQFF

J gene: TRBJ2-7
clone size: NA
D gene: NA
V gene: TRBV7-2
CDR3 DNA: TGTGCCAGCAGCCCACCGTTGCCCGAGCAGTACTTC
CDR3 protein: CASSPPLPEQYF

J gene: TRBJ1-1
clone size: few
D gene: TRBD1
V gene: TRBV28
CDR3 DNA: TGTGCCAGCAGTTTTTCCCACAGGGGAGGTGGGACTGAAGCTTTCTTT
CDR3 protein: CASSFSHRGGGTEAFF

J gene: TRBJ2-2
clone size: NA
D gene: TRBD2
V gene: TRBV28
CDR3 DNA: TGTGCCACCCACGGGTCGAGGACTAGCGGGAGGCGAGACACCGGGGAGCTGTTTTTT
CDR3 protein: CATHGSRTSGRRDTGELFF

J gene: TRBJ1-2
clone size: NA
D gene: NA
V gene: TRBV30
CDR3 DNA: TGTGCCTGGAGTGTTAAAGGGGTAGGCTATGGCTACACCTTC
CDR3 protein: CAWSVKGVGYGYTF

J gene: TRBJ2-1
clone size: NA
D gene: TRBD2
V gene: TRBV11-2
CDR3 DNA: TGTGCCAGCAGCAAACTAGCGGGAGTAACCAATGAGCAGTTCTTC
CDR3 protein: CASSKLAGVTNEQFF

J gene: TRBJ2-5
clone size: once
D gene: NA
V gene: TRBV4-2
CDR3 DNA: TGTGCCAGCAGCCAAGGCGGCAGCCGAGAGACCCAGTACTTC
CDR3 protein: CASSQGGSRETQYF

J gene: TRBJ2-7
clone size: NA
D gene: NA
V gene: TRBV7-8
CDR3 DNA: TGTGCCAGCAGCTTAGGAACTGTGGTAGCCGGTTACGAGCAGTACTTC
CDR3 protein: CASSLGTVVAGYEQYF

J gene: TRBJ2-1
clone size: many
D gene: TRBD1
V gene: TRBV29-1
CDR3 DNA: TGCAGCGTTCGGGACAGGGGGTTCGACAATGAGCAGTTCTTC
CDR3 protein: CSVRDRGFDNEQFF

J gene: TRBJ2-7
clone size: NA
D gene: TRBD1
V gene: TRBV29-1
CDR3 DNA: TGCAGCGTATGTGACAGGGGATCCTACGAGCAGTACTTC
CDR3 protein: CSVCDRGSYEQYF

J gene: TRBJ2-1
clone size: NA
D gene: TRBD2
V gene: TRBV28
CDR3 DNA: TGTGCCAGCAGACCCACTAGCGGCTCCTACAATGAGCAGTTCTTC
CDR3 protein: CASRPTSGSYNEQFF

J gene: TRBJ2-1
clone size: once
D gene: TRBD1
V gene: TRBV7-9
CDR3 DNA: TGTGCCAGCAGCTTAGTTTCGGGACAGGGATACAATGAGCAGTTCTTC
CDR3 protein: CASSLVSGQGYNEQFF

J gene: TRBJ2-3
clone size: NA
D gene: TRBD1
V gene: TRBV14
CDR3 DNA: TGTGCCAGCAGCCCTACCGGGACAGGGGCAGATACGCAGTATTTT
CDR3 protein: CASSPTGTGADTQYF

J gene: TRBJ1-5
clone size: NA
D gene: NA
V gene: TRBV6-1
CDR3 DNA: TGTGCCAGCAGTGAAGAAGACGGTAGCAATCAGCCCCAGCATTTT
CDR3 protein: CASSEEDGSNQPQHF

J gene: TRBJ2-1
clone size: NA
D gene: NA
V gene: TRBV9
CDR3 DNA: TGTGCCAGCAGCGTAGTCCCCCTCTCCAATGAGCAGTTCTTC
CDR3 protein: CASSVVPLSNEQFF

J gene: TRBJ2-5
clone size: NA
D gene: NA
V gene: TRBV7-8
CDR3 DNA: TGTGCCAGCAGCTTAGCGGAAGCCCAAGAGACCCAGTACTTC
CDR3 protein: CASSLAEAQETQYF

J gene: TRBJ2-3
clone size: NA
D gene: TRBD2
V gene: TRBV7-8
CDR3 DNA: TGTGCCAGCAGCTTAGCCCGGGCGGGAGGTTATACGCAGTATTTT
CDR3 protein: CASSLARAGGYTQYF

J gene: TRBJ2-1
clone size: few
D gene: TRBD2
V gene: TRBV11-2
CDR3 DNA: TGTGCCAGCAGCTTGGAGACTAGCGGGAGCAATGAGCAGTTCTTC
CDR3 protein: CASSLETSGSNEQFF

J gene: TRBJ2-3
clone size: few
D gene: NA
V gene: TRBV7-6
CDR3 DNA: TGTGCCAGCACGAGTAGGGGTTTAGGAGATACGCAGTATTTT
CDR3 protein: CASTSRGLGDTQYF

J gene: TRBJ1-1
clone size: NA
D gene: NA
V gene: TRBV5-1
CDR3 DNA: TGCGCCAGCAGCCCCCACCTAGGTTGGGACGCACGGCGGACTGAAGCTTTCTTT
CDR3 protein: CASSPHLGWDARRTEAFF

J gene: TRBJ2-2
clone size: once
D gene: NA
V gene: TRBV18
CDR3 DNA: TGTGCCAGTCGTCCAGGTTCTAACACCGGGGAGCTGTTTTTT
CDR3 protein: CASRPGSNTGELFF

J gene: TRBJ2-3
clone size: NA
D gene: NA
V gene: TRBV5-1
CDR3 DNA: TGCGCCAGCAGCTTGGTTCAGAACACAGATACGCAGTATTTT
CDR3 protein: CASSLVQNTDTQYF